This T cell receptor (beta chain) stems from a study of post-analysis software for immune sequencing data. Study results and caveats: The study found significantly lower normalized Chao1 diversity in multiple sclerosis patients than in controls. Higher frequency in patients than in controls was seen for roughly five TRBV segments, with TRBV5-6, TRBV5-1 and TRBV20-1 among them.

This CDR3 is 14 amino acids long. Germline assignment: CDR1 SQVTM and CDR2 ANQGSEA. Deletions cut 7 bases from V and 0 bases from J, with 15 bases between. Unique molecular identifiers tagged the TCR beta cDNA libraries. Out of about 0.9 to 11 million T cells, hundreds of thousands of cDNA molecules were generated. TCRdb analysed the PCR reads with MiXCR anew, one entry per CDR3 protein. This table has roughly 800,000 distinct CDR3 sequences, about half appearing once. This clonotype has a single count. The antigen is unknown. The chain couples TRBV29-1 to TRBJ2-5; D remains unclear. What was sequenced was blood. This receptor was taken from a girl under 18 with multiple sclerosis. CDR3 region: CSAESQANQETQYF. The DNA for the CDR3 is TGCAGCGCTGAGAGTCAGGCGAACCAAGAGACCCAGTACTTC.